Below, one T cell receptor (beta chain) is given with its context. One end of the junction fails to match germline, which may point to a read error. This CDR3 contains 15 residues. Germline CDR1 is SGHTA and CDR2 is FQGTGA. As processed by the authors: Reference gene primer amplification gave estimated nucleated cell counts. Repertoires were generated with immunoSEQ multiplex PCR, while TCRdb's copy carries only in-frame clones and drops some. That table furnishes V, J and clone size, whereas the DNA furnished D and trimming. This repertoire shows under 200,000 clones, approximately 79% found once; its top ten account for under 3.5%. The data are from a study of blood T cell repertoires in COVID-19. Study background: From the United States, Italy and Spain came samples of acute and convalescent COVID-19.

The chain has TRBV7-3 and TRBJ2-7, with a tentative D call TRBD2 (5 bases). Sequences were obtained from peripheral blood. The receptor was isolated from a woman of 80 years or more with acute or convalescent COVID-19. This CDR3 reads CASSPMRSSSNEQYF. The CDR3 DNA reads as TGTGCCAGCAGCCCAATGAGGTCTAGCTCCAACGAGCAGTACTTC. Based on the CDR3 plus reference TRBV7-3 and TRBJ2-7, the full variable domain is GAGVSQTPSNKVTEKGKYVELRCDPISGHTALYWYRQSLGQGPEFLIYFQGTGAADDSGLPNDRFFAVRPEGSVSTLKIQRTERGDSAVYLCASSPMRSSSNEQYFGPGTRLTVT.